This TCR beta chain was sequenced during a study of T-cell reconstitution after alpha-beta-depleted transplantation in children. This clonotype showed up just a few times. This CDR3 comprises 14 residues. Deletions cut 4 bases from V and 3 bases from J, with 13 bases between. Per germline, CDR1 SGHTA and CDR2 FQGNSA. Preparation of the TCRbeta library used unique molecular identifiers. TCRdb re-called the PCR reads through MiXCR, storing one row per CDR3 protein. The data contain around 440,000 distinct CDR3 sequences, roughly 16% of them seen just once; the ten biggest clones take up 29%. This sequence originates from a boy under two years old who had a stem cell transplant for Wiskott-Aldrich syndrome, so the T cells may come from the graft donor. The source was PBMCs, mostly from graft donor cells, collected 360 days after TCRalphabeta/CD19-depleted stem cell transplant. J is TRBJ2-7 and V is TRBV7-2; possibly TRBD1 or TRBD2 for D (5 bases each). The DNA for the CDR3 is TGTGCCAGCAGCTCAAAAGGTGGGGGCTACGAGCAGTACTTC. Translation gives CASSSKGGGYEQYF.